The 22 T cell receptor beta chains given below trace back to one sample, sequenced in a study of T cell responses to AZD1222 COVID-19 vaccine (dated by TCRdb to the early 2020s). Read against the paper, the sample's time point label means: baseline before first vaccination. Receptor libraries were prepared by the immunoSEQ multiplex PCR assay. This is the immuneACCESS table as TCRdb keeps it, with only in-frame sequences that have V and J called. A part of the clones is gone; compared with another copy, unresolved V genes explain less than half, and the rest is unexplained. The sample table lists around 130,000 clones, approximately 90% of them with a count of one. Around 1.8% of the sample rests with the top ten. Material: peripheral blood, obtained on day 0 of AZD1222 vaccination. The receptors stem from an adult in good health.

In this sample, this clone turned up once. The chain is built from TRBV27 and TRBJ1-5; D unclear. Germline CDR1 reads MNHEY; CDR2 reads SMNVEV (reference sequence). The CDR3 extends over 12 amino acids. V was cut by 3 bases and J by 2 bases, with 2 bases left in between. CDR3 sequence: CASSFGNQPQHF. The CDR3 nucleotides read TGTGCCAGCAGTTTCGGCAATCAGCCCCAGCATTTT.

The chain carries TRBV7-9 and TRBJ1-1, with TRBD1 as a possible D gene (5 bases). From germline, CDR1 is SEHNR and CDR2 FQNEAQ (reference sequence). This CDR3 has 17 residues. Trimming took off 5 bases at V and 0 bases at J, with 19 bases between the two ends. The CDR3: CASSLLGGTLMNTEAFF. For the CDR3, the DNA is TGTGCCAGCAGCCTCCTTGGGGGAACTTTAATGAACACTGAAGCTTTCTTT.

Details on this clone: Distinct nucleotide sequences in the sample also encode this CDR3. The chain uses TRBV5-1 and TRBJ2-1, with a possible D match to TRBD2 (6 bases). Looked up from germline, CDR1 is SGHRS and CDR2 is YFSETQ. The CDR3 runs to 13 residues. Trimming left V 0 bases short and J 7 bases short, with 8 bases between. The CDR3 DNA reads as TGCGCCAGCAGCTTGGATCGGGGGAATGAGCAGTTCTTC. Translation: CASSLDRGNEQFF.

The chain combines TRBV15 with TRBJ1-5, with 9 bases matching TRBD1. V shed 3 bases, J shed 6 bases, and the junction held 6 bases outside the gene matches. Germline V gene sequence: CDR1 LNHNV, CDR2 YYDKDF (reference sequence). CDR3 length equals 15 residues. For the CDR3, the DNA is TGTGCCACCAGCAGGGAAAACAGGGGGCGTCAGCCCCAGCATTTT. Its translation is CATSRENRGRQPQHF. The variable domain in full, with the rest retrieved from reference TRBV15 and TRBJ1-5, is DAMVIQNPRYQVTQFGKPVTLSCSQTLNHNVMYWYQQKSSQAPKLLFHYYDKDFNNEADTPDNFQSRRPNTSFCFLDIRSPGLGDTAMYLCATSRENRGRQPQHFGDGTRLSIL.

The CDR3 region is CATTDGNSPLHF. CDR3 DNA: TGTGCCACCACGGACGGGAATTCACCCCTCCACTTT. The chain couples TRBV27 to TRBJ1-6, with D unclear. Germline V gene lookup returns CDR1 MNHEY and CDR2 SMNVEV (reference sequence). Trimming took 10 bases from V and 7 from J, leaving 11 bases between them. CDR3 length: 12 residues.

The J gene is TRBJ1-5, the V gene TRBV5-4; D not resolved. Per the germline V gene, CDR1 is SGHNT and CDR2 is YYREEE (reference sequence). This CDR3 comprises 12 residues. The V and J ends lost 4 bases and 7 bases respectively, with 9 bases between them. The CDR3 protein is CASSPRWQPQHF. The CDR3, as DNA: TGTGCCAGCAGCCCCCGCTGGCAGCCCCAGCATTTT.

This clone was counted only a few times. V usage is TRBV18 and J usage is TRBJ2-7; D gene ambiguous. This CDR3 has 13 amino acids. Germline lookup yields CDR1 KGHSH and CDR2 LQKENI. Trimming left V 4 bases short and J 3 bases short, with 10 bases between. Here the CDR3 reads CASSLGQDYEQYV. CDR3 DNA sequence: TGTGCCAGCTCACTCGGGCAGGACTACGAGCAGTACGTC.

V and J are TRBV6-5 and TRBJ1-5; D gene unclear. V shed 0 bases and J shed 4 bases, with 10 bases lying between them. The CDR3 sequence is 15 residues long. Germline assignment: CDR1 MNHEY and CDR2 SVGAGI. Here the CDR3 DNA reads TGTGCCAGCAGTTACTCATCACTTTCGAATCAGCCCCAGCATTTT. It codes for CASSYSSLSNQPQHF.

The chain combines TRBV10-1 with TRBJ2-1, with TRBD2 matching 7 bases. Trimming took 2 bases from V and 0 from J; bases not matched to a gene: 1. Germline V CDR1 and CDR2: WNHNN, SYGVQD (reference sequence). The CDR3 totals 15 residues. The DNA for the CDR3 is TGCGCCAGCAGTGAGACGGGAGGCTCCTACAATGAGCAGTTCTTC. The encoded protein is CASSETGGSYNEQFF.

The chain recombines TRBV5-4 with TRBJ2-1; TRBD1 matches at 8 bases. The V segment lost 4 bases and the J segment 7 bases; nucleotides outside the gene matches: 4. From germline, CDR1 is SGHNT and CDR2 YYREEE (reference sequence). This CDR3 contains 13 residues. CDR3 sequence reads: CASSPQGVNEQFF. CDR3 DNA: TGTGCCAGCAGCCCACAGGGGGTTAATGAGCAGTTCTTC.

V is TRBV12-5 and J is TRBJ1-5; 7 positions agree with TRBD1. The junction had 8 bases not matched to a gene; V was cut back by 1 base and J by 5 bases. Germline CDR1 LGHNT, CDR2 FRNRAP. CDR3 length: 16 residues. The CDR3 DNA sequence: TGTGCTAGTGGTTTGGCCCGGGACAGTCAGGATCAGCCCCAGCATTTT. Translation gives CASGLARDSQDQPQHF.

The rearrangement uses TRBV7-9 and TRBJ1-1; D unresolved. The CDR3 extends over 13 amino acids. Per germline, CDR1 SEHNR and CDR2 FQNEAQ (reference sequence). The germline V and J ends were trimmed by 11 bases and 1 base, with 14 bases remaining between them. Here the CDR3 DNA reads TGTGCCGAATGGGAGGATTGGAACACTGAAGCTTTCTTT. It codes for CAEWEDWNTEAFF.

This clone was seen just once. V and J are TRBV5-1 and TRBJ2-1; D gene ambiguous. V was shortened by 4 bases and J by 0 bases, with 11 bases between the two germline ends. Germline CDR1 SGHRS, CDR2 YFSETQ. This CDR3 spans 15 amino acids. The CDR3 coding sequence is TGCGCCAGCAGCACCTGGACGAGCTCCTACAATGAGCAGTTCTTC. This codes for CASSTWTSSYNEQFF.

The CDR3 region has the DNA TGTGCCTGGGGACAGGGTTTTTCCTCCGGGGAGCTGTTTTTT. This sequence encodes CAWGQGFSSGELFF. The chain is built from TRBV30 and TRBJ2-2; 8 positions agree with TRBD1. V lost 5 bases to trimming and J lost 6 bases; unmatched junction nucleotides: 8. In germline, CDR1 is GTSNPN, CDR2 SVGIG (reference sequence). CDR3 length: 14 residues.

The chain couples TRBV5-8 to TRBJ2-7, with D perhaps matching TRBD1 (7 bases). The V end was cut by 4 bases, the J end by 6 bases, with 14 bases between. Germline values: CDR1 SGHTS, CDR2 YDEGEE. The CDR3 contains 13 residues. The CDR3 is CASSPRRGPEQYV. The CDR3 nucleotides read TGTGCCAGCAGCCCCCGGAGGGGGCCCGAGCAGTACGTC.

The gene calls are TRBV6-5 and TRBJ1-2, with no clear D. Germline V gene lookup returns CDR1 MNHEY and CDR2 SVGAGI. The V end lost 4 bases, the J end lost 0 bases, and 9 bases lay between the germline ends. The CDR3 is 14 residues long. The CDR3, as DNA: TGTGCCAGCAGTTCTCCGACGGCTAACTATGGCTACACCTTC. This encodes CASSSPTANYGYTF.

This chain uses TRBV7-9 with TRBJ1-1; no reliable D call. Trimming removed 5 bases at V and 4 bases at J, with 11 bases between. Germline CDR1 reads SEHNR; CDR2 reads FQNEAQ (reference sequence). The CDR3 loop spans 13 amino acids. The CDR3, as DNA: TGTGCCAGCAGCCTTACAGTTAGCACTGAAGCTTTCTTT. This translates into CASSLTVSTEAFF.

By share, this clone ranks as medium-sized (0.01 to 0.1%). CDR3 sequence (DNA): TGTGCCAGCAGCCCTACCATGGGCTCCTACGAGCAGTACTTC. This codes for CASSPTMGSYEQYF. The chain combines TRBV7-6 with TRBJ2-7; D remains ambiguous. V lost 5 bases and J lost 0, with 11 bases in between. The CDR3 covers 14 residues. The germline V gene has CDR1 SGHVS and CDR2 FNYEAQ.

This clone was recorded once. CDR3 nucleotides: TGCGCCAGCAGCCAATGGGGGTTGGCAGGGTCTGAAAAACTGTTTTTT. Its translation: CASSQWGLAGSEKLFF. The chain has TRBV4-1 and TRBJ1-4; weak D call: TRBD1 (5 bases). The CDR3 extends over 16 amino acids. Between the trimmed V and J ends, which lost 2 bases and 7 bases, there was a span of 17 bases. CDR1 MGHRA and CDR2 YSYEKL come from the germline V gene.

The DNA of the CDR3 is TGTGCCAGCAGTGAGGTCCTCTTGGTAGTGGAACGCAGCAATCAGCCCCAGCATTTT. Its protein is CASSEVLLVVERSNQPQHF. The chain couples TRBV2 to TRBJ1-5, with unresolved D. The V and J ends lost 3 bases and 1 base respectively, with 22 bases between them. The V gene's germline CDR1 is SNHLY and CDR2 FYNNEI. The CDR3 length is 19 residues.

CDR3 residues: CASSEQTDSPLHF. CDR3 coding DNA: TGTGCCAGCAGTGAACAGACAGATTCACCCCTCCACTTT. V is TRBV6-4 and J is TRBJ1-6; perhaps TRBD1 as D (5 bases). CDR3 length equals 13 residues. Germline loops: CDR1 MRHNA, CDR2 SNTAGT. V lost 3 bases to trimming and J lost 8 bases, with 8 bases between them.

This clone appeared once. The CDR3, as DNA: TGTGCCAGCAGCTTGGGACAGGGAGGTGAAAAACTGTTTTTT. This translates into CASSLGQGGEKLFF. The gene calls are TRBV7-9 and TRBJ1-4, with 9 bases that match TRBD1. The V gene's germline CDR1 is SEHNR and CDR2 FQNEAQ (reference sequence). V trimming: 3 bases; J trimming: 7 bases; junction bases outside the gene matches: 3. This CDR3 contains 14 residues.